The 14 T cell receptor beta chains reported below all come from one sample, sequenced in a study of human T cells and chemical hapten exposure (dated by TCRdb to the early 2020s). Taken with the paper, the label for time point translates to: patch test 2, 6 weeks after DPC sensitization. The treatment or condition label corresponds to: therapeutic diphenylcyclopropenone sensitization with weekly scalp DPC. Receptor libraries were prepared by RACE. The sequencer listed for this sample is NextSeq 500. TCRdb reprocessing: public reads trimmed at Q25 with fastp, clones called with MiXCR, in-frame beta chains kept. Rows matching on CDR3 protein sequence are summarized as one entry with the most common DNA and genes. Present in this sample are about 84,000 distinct CDR3 sequences, over 9.5% of which were seen just once. The ten top clones hold 5% of the sample. The sequenced sample was whole blood, obtained in connection with sensitization to the hapten diphenylcyclopropenone (DPC). All receptors derive from a woman between 45 and 65 years old with alopecia areata. Some clones in this sample may be carry-over from other donors' samples.

This clonotype was seen only a few times. The chain carries TRBV27 and TRBJ2-3; D possibly uses TRBD1 or TRBD2 (5 bases each). Germline values: CDR1 MNHEY, CDR2 SMNVEV (reference sequence). V gave up 8 bases and J gave up 6 bases, with 15 bases separating them. This CDR3 contains 13 residues. CDR3 coding DNA: TGTGCCAGCCAGTTAGAGGGGACCGATACGCAGTATTTT. Translation: CASQLEGTDTQYF.

In this sample, this clonotype turned up many times. V gene TRBV7-9 combines with J gene TRBJ2-1; tentative D call: TRBD1 (6 bases). Deletions cut 3 bases from V and 10 bases from J, with 7 bases between. The CDR3 contains 11 residues. Looked up from germline, CDR1 is SEHNR and CDR2 is FQNEAQ (reference sequence). The CDR3 DNA reads TGTGCCAGCAGCTTGGACAGAGAGCAGTTCTTC. Translated, it gives CASSLDREQFF.

The sample holds a few counts of this clonotype. Here the CDR3 reads CSARSLYEQYF. As DNA, the CDR3 is TGCAGTGCAAGGTCTCTCTACGAGCAGTACTTC. The chain combines TRBV20-1 with TRBJ2-7; D unclear. Germline V gene data show CDR1 as DFQATT and CDR2 as SNEGSKA (reference sequence). The CDR3 loop spans 11 amino acids. Between the trimmed V and J ends, which lost 6 bases and 3 bases, there was a span of 9 bases.

In its sample, this clonotype was seen many times. The chain carries TRBV6-4 and TRBJ2-1; 8 nucleotides agree with TRBD1. The CDR3 extends over 13 amino acids. Losses at the gene ends were 6 bases for V and 9 bases for J; bases not matched to a gene: 7. Per germline, CDR1 MRHNA and CDR2 SNTAGT. CDR3 region: CASRQGANGEQFF. The DNA of the CDR3 is TGTGCCAGCAGGCAGGGGGCAAATGGTGAGCAGTTCTTC.

The gene calls are TRBV20-1 and TRBJ1-5; possible D gene TRBD1, 6 bases. V lost 0 bases and J 4 bases, leaving 13 bases between the germline ends. The CDR3 runs 15 residues. Looked up from germline, CDR1 is DFQATT and CDR2 is SNEGSKA (reference sequence). CDR3 in amino acids: CSARDASGDNQPQHF. The CDR3 DNA sequence: TGCAGTGCTAGAGATGCATCAGGGGATAATCAGCCCCAGCATTTT.

This chain links TRBV12-2 with TRBJ1-1; the D call of TRBD1 is as the table states it, not checked on the DNA. TRBV12-2 is listed as a pseudogene. The length of the CDR3 is 14 residues. CDR3 sequence reads: CASRLAGQGREAFF. The CDR3 coding sequence is TGTGCAAGTCGCTTAGCGGGACAGGGAAGAGAAGCTTTCTTT.

In this sample, this clonotype turned up many times. V usage is TRBV25-1 and J usage is TRBJ1-1; 12 nucleotides align to TRBD1. The germline CDR1 and CDR2 sequences are MGHDK and SYGVNS. Losses at the gene ends were 8 bases for V and 6 bases for J; bases not matched to a gene: 7. The CDR3 contains 14 residues. The CDR3 DNA reads as TGTGCCAGCGGGGGACAGGGGGCGCGGGCTGAAGCTTTCTTT. Protein: CASGGQGARAEAFF.

This clonotype occurred many times. The genes are TRBV7-2 and TRBJ1-5; D call uncertain. Germline V CDR1 and CDR2: SGHTA, FQGNSA. V dropped 1 base and J dropped 6 bases, with 4 bases sitting between them. CDR3 length equals 12 residues. DNA for the CDR3: TGTGCCAGCAGCTTAGAGGGTCAGCCCCAGCATTTT. Translated: CASSLEGQPQHF.

This clonotype was seen at least ten times. CDR3 sequence (DNA): TGTGCCAGTAGTCGACTGGCAAGCACAGATACGCAGTATTTT. Translated, it gives CASSRLASTDTQYF. This chain uses TRBV19 with TRBJ2-3; D remains ambiguous. Trimming stripped 5 bases from V and 0 bases from J, with 9 bases between. Germline assignment: CDR1 LNHDA and CDR2 SQIVND (reference sequence). The CDR3 covers 14 residues.

This clonotype was seen a handful of times. The V gene is TRBV7-9, the J gene TRBJ2-3, with 11 bases identical to TRBD2. This CDR3 comprises 19 residues. After removal of 4 bases from V and 0 bases from J, the junction contained 12 bases not matched to a gene. Germline V gene sequence: CDR1 SEHNR, CDR2 FQNEAQ (reference sequence). The DNA of the CDR3 is TGTGCCAGCAGCTCCCCATTACTAGCGGGAGCCACTAGCACAGATACGCAGTATTTT. As protein: CASSSPLLAGATSTDTQYF.

A few counts support this clonotype. The genes are TRBV6-2 or TRBV6-3 and TRBJ2-1; 8 nucleotides align to TRBD1. Germline CDR1 MNHEY, CDR2 SVGEGT. V lost 7 bases, J lost 8 bases, and 13 bases stayed unmatched. The CDR3 totals 15 residues. CDR3 coding DNA: TGTGCCAGCACACAACTCAGGGGGCGCTTCGATGAGCAGTTCTTC. Its protein product is CASTQLRGRFDEQFF.

This sequence joins TRBV27 and TRBJ1-5; D gene unclear. Germline V gives CDR1 MNHEY, CDR2 SMNVEV (reference sequence). Trimming left V 5 bases short and J 2 bases short, with 10 bases between. This CDR3 has 14 residues. The CDR3 DNA reads TGTGCCAGCAGTCTAAAGATGCGCAATCAGCCCCAGCATTTT. Translated: CASSLKMRNQPQHF.

This sequence joins TRBV5-6 and TRBJ2-1, with D unclear. Germline CDR1 reads SGHDT; CDR2 reads YYEEEE. This CDR3 region has 13 residues. Trimming removed 4 bases from V and 3 bases from J, with 8 bases in between. The CDR3 is CASSTNYYNEQFF. CDR3 coding DNA: TGTGCCAGCAGCACAAACTACTACAATGAGCAGTTCTTC. Full variable domain (remainder filled in from reference TRBV5-6 and TRBJ2-1): DAGVTQSPTHLIKTRGQQVTLRCSPKSGHDTVSWYQQALGQGPQFIFQYYEEEERQRGNFPDRFSGHQFPNYSSELNVNALLLGDSALYLCASSTNYYNEQFFGPGTRLTVL.

This clonotype was counted a few times. The chain couples TRBV21-1 to TRBJ1-1; the table's D call, TRBD1, was not checked against the DNA. TRBV21-1 is a documented pseudogene. CDR3 length: 17 amino acids. CDR3 in DNA: TGTGCCAGCAGTCCCGCCCGGACAGGGCCTTTGAACACTGAAGCTTTCTTT. Translated: CASSPARTGPLNTEAFF.